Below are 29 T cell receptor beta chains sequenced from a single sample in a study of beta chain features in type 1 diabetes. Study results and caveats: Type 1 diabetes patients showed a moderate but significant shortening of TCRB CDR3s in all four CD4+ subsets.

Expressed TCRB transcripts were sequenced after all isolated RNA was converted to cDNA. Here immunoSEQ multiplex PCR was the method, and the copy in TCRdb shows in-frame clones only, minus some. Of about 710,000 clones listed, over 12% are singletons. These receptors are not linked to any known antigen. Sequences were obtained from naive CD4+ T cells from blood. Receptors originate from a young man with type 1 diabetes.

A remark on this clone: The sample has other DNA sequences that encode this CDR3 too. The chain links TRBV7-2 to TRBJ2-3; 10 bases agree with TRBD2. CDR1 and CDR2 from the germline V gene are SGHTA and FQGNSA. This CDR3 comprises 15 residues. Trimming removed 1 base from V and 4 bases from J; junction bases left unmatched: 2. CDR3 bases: TGTGCCAGCAGCTTAGGAGGACTAGCGGCAGATACGCAGTATTTT. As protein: CASSLGGLAADTQYF.

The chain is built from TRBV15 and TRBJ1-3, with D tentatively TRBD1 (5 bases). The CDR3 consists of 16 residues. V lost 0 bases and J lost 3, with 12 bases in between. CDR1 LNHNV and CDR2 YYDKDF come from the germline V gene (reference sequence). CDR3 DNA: TGTGCCACCAGCAGAGATAGAGGGGCTAGTGGAAACACCATATATTTT. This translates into CATSRDRGASGNTIYF.

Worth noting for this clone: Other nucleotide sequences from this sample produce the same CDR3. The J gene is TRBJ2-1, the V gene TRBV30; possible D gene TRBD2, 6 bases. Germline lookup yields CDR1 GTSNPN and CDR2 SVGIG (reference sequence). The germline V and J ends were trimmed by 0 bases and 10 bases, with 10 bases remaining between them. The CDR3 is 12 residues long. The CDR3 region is CAWSVRGSEQFF. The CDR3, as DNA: TGTGCCTGGAGTGTACGGGGGAGCGAGCAGTTCTTC. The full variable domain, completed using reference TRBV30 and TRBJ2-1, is SQTIHQWPATLVQPVGSPLSLECTVEGTSNPNLYWYRQAAGRGLQLLFYSVGIGQISSEVPQNLSASRPQDRQFILSSKKLLLSDSGFYLCAWSVRGSEQFFGPGTRLTVL.

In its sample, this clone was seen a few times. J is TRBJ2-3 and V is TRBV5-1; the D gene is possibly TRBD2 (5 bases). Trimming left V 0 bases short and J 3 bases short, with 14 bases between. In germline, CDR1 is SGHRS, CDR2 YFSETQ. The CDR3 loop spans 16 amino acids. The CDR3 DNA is TGCGCCAGCAGCTTGGGGACTGTAAAGCTAACAGATACGCAGTATTTT. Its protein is CASSLGTVKLTDTQYF.

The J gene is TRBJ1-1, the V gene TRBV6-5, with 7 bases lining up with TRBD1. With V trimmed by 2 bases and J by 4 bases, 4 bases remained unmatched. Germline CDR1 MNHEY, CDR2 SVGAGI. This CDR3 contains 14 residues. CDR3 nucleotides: TGTGCCAGCAGTTACCTCGACAGGGCCACTGAAGCTTTCTTT. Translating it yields CASSYLDRATEAFF.

The CDR3 sequence: CASSFQGDSYEQYF. CDR3 bases: TGTGCCAGCAGCTTTCAGGGGGATTCCTACGAGCAGTACTTC. The J gene is TRBJ2-7, the V gene TRBV11-2; 7 nucleotides line up with TRBD1. Germline assignment: CDR1 SGHAT and CDR2 FQNNGV. V lost 3 bases and J lost 1; bases outside the gene matches: 3. The CDR3 sequence is 14 residues long.

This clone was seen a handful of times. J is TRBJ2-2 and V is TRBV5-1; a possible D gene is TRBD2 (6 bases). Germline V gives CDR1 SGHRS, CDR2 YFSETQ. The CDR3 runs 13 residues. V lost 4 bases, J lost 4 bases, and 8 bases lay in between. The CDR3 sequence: CASSTEGTGELFF. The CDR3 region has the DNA TGCGCCAGCAGCACGGAGGGCACCGGGGAGCTGTTTTTT.

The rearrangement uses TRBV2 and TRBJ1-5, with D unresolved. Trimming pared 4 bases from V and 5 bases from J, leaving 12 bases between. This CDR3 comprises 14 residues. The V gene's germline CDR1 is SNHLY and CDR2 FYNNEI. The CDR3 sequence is CASSVEGPDQPQHF. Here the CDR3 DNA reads TGTGCCAGCAGTGTGGAAGGGCCCGATCAGCCCCAGCATTTT.

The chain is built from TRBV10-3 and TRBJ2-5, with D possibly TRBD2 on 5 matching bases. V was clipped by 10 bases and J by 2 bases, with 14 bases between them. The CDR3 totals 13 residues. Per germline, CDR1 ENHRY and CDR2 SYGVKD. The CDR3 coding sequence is TGTGCCACGGGGAGAGCGGCGCAAGAGACCCAGTACTTC. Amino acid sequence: CATGRAAQETQYF.

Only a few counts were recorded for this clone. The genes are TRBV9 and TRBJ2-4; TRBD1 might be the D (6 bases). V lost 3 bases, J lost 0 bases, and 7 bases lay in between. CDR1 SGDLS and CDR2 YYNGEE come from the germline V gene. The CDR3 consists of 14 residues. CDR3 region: CASSGQVAKNIQYF. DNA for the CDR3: TGTGCCAGCAGCGGACAGGTAGCCAAAAACATTCAGTACTTC.

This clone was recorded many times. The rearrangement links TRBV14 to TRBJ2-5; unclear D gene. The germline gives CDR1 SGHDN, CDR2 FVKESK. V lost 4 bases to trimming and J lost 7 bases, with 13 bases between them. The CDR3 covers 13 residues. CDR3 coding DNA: TGTGCCAGCAGCCTCGTCGTCCCGGGGACCCAGTACTTC. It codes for CASSLVVPGTQYF. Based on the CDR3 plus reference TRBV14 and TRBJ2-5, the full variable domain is EAGVTQFPSHSVIEKGQTVTLRCDPISGHDNLYWYRRVMGKEIKFLLHFVKESKQDESGMPNNRFLAERTGGTYSTLKVQPAELEDSGVYFCASSLVVPGTQYFGPGTRLLVL.

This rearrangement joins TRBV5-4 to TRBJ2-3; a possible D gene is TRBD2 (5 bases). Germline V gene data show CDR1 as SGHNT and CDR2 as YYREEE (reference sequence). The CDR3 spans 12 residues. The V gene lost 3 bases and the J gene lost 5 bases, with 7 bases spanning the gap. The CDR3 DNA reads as TGTGCCAGCAGCTACCGGGGAGATACGCAGTATTTT. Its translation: CASSYRGDTQYF.

CDR3 DNA sequence: TGTGCCAGCAGTTCCGGCGGACAGTCCTACGAGCAGTACTTC. Translation: CASSSGGQSYEQYF. This chain connects TRBV6-6 to TRBJ2-7, with D perhaps matching TRBD1 (6 bases). The CDR3 loop spans 14 amino acids. V shed 4 bases and J shed 1 base, with 11 bases lying between them. Germline CDR1 is MNHNY and CDR2 is SVGAGI (reference sequence).

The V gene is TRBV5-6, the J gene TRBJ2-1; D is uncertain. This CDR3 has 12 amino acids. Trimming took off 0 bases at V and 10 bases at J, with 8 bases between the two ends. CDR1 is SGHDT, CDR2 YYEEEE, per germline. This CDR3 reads CASSLVSGEQFF. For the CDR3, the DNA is TGTGCCAGCAGCTTGGTATCTGGGGAGCAGTTCTTC.

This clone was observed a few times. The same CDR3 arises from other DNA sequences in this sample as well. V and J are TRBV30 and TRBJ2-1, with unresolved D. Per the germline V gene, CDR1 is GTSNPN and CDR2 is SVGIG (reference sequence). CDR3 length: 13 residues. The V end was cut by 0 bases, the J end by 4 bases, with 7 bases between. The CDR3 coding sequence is TGTGCCTGGAGTGTAGGCCAGTACAATGAGCAGTTCTTC. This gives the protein CAWSVGQYNEQFF.

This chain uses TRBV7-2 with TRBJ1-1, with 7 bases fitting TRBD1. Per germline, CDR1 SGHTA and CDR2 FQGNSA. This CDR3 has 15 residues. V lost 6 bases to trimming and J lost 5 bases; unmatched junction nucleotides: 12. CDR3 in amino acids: CASRPQQGLGTEAFF. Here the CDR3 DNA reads TGTGCCAGCAGGCCTCAACAGGGGTTGGGTACTGAAGCTTTCTTT.

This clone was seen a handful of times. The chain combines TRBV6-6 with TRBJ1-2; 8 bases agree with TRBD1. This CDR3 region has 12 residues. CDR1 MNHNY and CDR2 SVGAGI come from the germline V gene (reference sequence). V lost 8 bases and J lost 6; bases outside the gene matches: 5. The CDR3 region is CASYWTGNGYTF. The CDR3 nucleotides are TGTGCCAGCTACTGGACAGGGAATGGCTACACCTTC.

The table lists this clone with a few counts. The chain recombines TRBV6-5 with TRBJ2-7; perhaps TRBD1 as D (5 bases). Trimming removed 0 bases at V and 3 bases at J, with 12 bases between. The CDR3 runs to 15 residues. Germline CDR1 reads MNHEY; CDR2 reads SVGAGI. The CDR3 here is CASSYSGQLGYEQYF. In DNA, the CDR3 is TGTGCCAGCAGTTACTCGGGGCAGTTGGGCTACGAGCAGTACTTC.

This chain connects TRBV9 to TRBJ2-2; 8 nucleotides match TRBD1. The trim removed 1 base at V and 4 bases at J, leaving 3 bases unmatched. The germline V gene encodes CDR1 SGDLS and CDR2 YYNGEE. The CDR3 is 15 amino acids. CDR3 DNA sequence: TGTGCCAGCAGCGTAACGGGACAGGTCACCGGGGAGCTGTTTTTT. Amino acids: CASSVTGQVTGELFF. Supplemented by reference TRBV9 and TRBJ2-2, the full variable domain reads DSGVTQTPKHLITATGQRVTLRCSPRSGDLSVYWYQQSLDQGLQFLIQYYNGEERAKGNILERFSAQQFPDLHSELNLSSLELGDSALYFCASSVTGQVTGELFFGEGSRLTVL.

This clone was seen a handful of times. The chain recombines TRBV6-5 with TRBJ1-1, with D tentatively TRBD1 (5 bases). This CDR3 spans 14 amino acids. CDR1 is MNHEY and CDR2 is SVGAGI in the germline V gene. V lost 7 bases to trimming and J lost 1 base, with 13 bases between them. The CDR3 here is CASKGPHENTEAFF. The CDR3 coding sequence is TGTGCCAGCAAGGGACCGCACGAGAACACTGAAGCTTTCTTT.

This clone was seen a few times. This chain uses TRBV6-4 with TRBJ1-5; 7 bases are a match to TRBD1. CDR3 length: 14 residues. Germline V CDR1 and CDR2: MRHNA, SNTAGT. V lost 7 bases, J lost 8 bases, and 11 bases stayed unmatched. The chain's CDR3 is CASKDRAVSKPQHF. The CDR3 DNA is TGTGCCAGCAAAGACAGGGCGGTGTCGAAGCCCCAGCATTTT.

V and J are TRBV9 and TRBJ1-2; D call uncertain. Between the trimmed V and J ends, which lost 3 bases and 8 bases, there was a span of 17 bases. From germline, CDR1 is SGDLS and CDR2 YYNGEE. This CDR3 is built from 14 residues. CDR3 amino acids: CASSASIGVGGYTF. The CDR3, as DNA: TGTGCCAGCAGCGCCTCGATTGGGGTGGGAGGCTACACCTTC.

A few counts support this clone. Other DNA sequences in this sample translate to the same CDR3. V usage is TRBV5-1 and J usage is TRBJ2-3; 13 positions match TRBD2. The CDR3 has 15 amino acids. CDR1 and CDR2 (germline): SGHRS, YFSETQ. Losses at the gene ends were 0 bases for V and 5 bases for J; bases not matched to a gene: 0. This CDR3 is CASSLGTSGGDTQYF. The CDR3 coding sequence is TGCGCCAGCAGCTTGGGGACTAGCGGGGGAGATACGCAGTATTTT.

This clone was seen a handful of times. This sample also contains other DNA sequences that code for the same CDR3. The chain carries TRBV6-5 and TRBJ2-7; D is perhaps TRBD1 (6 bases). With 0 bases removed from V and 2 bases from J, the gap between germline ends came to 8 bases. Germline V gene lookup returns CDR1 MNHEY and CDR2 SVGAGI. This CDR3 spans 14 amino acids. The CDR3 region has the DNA TGTGCCAGCAGTTACTCAGGGGGTACCTACGAGCAGTACTTC. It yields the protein CASSYSGGTYEQYF.

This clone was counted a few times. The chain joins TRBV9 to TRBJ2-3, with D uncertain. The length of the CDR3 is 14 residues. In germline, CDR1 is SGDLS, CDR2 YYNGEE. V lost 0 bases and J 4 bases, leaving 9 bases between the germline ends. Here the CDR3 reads CASSVEGISDTQYF. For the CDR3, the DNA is TGTGCCAGCAGCGTAGAGGGTATCTCAGATACGCAGTATTTT.

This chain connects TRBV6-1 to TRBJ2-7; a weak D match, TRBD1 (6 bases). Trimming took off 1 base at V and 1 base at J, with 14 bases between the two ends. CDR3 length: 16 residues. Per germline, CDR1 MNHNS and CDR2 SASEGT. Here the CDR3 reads CASSEGLGQLSYEQYF. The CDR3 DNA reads TGTGCCAGCAGTGAAGGGTTAGGACAGCTTTCCTACGAGCAGTACTTC.

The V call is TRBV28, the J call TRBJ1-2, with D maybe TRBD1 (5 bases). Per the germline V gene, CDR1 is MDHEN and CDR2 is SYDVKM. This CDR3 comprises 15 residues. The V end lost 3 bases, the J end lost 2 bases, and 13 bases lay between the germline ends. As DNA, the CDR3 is TGTGCCAGCAGTTTCCTGGGGCCGGGAAACTATGGCTACACCTTC. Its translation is CASSFLGPGNYGYTF.

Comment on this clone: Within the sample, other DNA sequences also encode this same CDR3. The CDR3 sequence is CSAGDSNQPQHF. The CDR3 coding sequence is TGCAGCGCCGGGGACAGTAATCAGCCCCAGCATTTT. The V gene is TRBV29-1, the J gene TRBJ1-5, with 7 bases aligning to TRBD1. CDR3 length equals 12 residues. Germline-derived CDR1 and CDR2 are SQVTM and ANQGSEA. The V and J ends lost 7 bases and 4 bases, in that order; junction bases with no gene match: 4.

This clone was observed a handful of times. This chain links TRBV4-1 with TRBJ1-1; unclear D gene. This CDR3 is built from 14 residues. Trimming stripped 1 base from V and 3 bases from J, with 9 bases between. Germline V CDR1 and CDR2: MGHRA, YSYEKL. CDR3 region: CASSQGNTYTEAFF. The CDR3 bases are TGCGCCAGCAGCCAAGGGAACACCTACACTGAAGCTTTCTTT.